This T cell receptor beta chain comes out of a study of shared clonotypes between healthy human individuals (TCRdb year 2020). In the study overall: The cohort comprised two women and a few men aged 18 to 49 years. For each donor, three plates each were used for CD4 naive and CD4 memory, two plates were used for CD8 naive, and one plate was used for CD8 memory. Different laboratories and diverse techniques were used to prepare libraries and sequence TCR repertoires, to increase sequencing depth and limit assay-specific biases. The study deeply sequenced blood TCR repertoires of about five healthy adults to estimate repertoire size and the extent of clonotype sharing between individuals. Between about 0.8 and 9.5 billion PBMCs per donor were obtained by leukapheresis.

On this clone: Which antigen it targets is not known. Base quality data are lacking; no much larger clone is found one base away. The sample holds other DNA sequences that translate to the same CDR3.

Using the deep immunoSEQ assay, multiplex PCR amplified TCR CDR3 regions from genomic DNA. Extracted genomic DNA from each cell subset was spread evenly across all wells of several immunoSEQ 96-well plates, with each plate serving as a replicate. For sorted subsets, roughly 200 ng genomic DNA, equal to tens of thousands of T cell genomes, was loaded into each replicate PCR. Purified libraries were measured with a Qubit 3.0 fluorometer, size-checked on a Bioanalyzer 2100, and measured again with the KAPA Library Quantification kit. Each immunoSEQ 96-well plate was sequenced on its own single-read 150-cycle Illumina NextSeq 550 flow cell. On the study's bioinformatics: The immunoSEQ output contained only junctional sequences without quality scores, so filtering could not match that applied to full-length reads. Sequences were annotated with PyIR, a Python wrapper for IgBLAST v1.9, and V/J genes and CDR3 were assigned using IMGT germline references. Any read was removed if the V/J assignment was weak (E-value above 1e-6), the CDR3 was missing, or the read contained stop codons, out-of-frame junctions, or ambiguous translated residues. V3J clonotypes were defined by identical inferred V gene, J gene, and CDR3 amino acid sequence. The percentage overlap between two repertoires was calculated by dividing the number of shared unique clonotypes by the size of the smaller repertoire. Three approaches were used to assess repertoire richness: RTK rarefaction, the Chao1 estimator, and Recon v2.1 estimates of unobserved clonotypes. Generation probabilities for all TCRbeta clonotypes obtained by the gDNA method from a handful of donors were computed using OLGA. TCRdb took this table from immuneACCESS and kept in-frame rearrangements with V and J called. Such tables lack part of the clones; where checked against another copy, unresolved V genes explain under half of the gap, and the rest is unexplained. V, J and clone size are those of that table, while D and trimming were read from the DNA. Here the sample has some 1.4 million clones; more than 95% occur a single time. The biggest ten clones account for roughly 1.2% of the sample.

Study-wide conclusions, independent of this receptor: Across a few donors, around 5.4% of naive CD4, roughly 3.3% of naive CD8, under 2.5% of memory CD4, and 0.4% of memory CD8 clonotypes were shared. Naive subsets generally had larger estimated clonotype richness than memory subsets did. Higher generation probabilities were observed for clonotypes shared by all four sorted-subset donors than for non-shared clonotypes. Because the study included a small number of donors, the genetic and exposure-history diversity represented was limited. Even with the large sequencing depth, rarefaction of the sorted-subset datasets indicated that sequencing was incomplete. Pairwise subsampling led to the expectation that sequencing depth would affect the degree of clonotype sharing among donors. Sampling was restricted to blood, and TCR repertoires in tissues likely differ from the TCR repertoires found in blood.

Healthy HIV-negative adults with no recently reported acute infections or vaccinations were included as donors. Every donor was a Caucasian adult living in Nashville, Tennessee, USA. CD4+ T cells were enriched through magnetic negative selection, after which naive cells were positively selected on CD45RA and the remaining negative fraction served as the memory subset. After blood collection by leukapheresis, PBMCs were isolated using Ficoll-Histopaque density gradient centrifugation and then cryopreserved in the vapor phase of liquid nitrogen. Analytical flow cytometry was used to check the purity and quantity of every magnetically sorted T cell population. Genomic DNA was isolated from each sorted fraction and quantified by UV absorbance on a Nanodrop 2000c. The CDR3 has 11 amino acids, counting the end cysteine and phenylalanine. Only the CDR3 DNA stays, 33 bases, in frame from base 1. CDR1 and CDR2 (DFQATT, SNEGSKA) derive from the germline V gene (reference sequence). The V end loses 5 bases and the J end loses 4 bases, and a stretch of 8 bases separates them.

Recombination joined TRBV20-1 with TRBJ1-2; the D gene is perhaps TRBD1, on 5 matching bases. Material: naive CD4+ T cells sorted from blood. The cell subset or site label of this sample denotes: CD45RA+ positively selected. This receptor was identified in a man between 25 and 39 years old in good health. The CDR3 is CSAPQGYGYTF. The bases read TGCAGTGCTCCCCAGGGCTATGGCTACACCTTC.